The 26 T cell receptor beta chains listed next were all sequenced from one sample in a study of CDR3 diversity in severe acne. TCRdb recomputed calls from the PCR reads with MiXCR, one row per CDR3 protein. Of 89,000 or so distinct CDR3 sequences listed, about 50% are singletons. The sample consisted of blood. The receptors stem from a male donor in good health, serving as a control.

In its sample, this clonotype was seen once. The V and J genes are TRBV9 and TRBJ1-4, with 7 nucleotides matching TRBD1. Germline V gene lookup returns CDR1 SGDLS and CDR2 YYNGEE. There are 16 residues in the CDR3. V shed 3 bases, J shed 1 base, and the junction held 6 bases outside the gene matches. The CDR3 DNA follows: TGTGCCAGCAGCGGTCATTCAGGGGGAACTAATGAAAAACTGTTTTTT. Translating it yields CASSGHSGGTNEKLFF.

This clonotype was seen a few times. This chain joins TRBV25-1 and TRBJ1-5; possible D gene TRBD1, 6 bases. The CDR3 spans 12 residues. V gave up 5 bases and J gave up 5 bases, with 7 bases separating them. Germline CDR1 MGHDK, CDR2 SYGVNS. DNA of the CDR3: TGTGCCAGCAGTCCAGGGGATCAGCCCCAGCATTTT. Its translation is CASSPGDQPQHF. The variable domain in full, completed from reference TRBV25-1 and TRBJ1-5, reads EADIYQTPRYLVIGTGKKITLECSQTMGHDKMYWYQQDPGMELHLIHYSYGVNSTEKGDLSSESTVSRIRTEHFPLTLESARPSHTSQYLCASSPGDQPQHFGDGTRLSIL.

In this sample, this clonotype turned up many times. V gene TRBV5-8 combines with J gene TRBJ2-3; a possible D gene is TRBD1 (6 bases). This CDR3 region has 13 residues. Trimming pared 5 bases from V and 2 bases from J, leaving 9 bases between. Germline assignment: CDR1 SGHTS and CDR2 YDEGEE. This chain's CDR3 is CASRGQNTDTQYF. CDR3 DNA sequence: TGTGCCAGCAGAGGACAGAACACAGATACGCAGTATTTT.

The J gene is TRBJ2-7, the V gene TRBV25-1; 7 bases are shared with TRBD2. CDR3 length: 13 residues. Germline V gives CDR1 MGHDK, CDR2 SYGVNS. V shed 4 bases and J 1 base; nucleotides not matched to a gene: 1. The CDR3 nucleotides read TGTGCCAGCAGTGTAGCGGGTTCCTACGAGCAGTACTTC. Encoded protein: CASSVAGSYEQYF.

This rearrangement joins TRBV11-2 to TRBJ2-3; the match to TRBD2 covers 10 bases. This CDR3 contains 15 residues. Germline assignment: CDR1 SGHAT and CDR2 FQNNGV. J gave up 6 bases and V 7 bases, and 10 bases lay outside the gene matches. The CDR3 protein is CASIGSGRAIDTQYF. The CDR3 DNA reads as TGTGCCAGCATCGGGAGCGGGAGGGCCATCGATACGCAGTATTTT.

The rearrangement links TRBV5-1 to TRBJ1-1; 7 nucleotides match TRBD1. This CDR3 is 16 amino acids long. V lost 2 bases and J lost 4; bases outside the gene matches: 11. CDR1 and CDR2 (germline): SGHRS, YFSETQ. The CDR3 DNA sequence: TGCGCCAGCAGCTTAGGCCCACAGGGGACGACCACTGAAGCTTTCTTT. It specifies CASSLGPQGTTTEAFF.

This chain links TRBV5-1 with TRBJ2-7; TRBD2 matches 8 bases. CDR1 and CDR2 (germline): SGHRS, YFSETQ. Trimming removed 2 bases from V and 8 bases from J; junction bases left unmatched: 12. CDR3 size: 15 residues. The CDR3 DNA is TGCGCCAGCAGCTTCTTAGCGGGGACCCAGACACAGCAGTACTTC. Amino acid sequence: CASSFLAGTQTQQYF. Based on the CDR3 plus reference TRBV5-1 and TRBJ2-7, the full variable domain is KAGVTQTPRYLIKTRGQQVTLSCSPISGHRSVSWYQQTPGQGLQFLFEYFSETQRNKGNFPGRFSGRQFSNSRSEMNVSTLELGDSALYLCASSFLAGTQTQQYFGPGTRLTVT.

The CDR3 here is CASSPGTEINYGYTF. The CDR3 DNA reads as TGTGCCAGCAGCCCCGGGACAGAAATAAACTATGGCTACACCTTC. V usage is TRBV4-2 and J usage is TRBJ1-2; the match to TRBD1 covers 7 bases. V was pared by 4 bases and J by 2 bases, with 7 bases of the junction left unmatched. The CDR3 is 15 amino acids. Germline CDR1 and CDR2: LGHNA and YNFKEQ.

J is TRBJ1-5 and V is TRBV20-1, with D maybe TRBD1 (5 bases). The CDR3 has 15 amino acids. CDR1 and CDR2 from the germline V gene are DFQATT and SNEGSKA (reference sequence). V was clipped by 6 bases and J by 6 bases, with 21 bases between them. Here the CDR3 DNA reads TGCAGTGCCGGGCCGATCGGGGGTGAGGGTCAGCCCCAGCATTTT. Its translation: CSAGPIGGEGQPQHF.

This clonotype was seen repeatedly, ten times or more. The chain joins TRBV4-1 to TRBJ2-3; D gene uncertain. From germline, CDR1 is MGHRA and CDR2 YSYEKL. The CDR3 sequence is 13 residues long. Trimming took off 0 bases at V and 8 bases at J, with 9 bases between the two ends. CDR3 bases: TGCGCCAGCAGCCAAGAGTTATCTGTTACGCAGTATTTT. Protein sequence: CASSQELSVTQYF.

This clonotype was counted ten times or more. The V gene is TRBV19, the J gene TRBJ2-5; unclear D gene. The CDR3 is 16 amino acids. The V end lost 2 bases, the J end lost 2 bases, and 15 bases lay between the germline ends. Germline V lookup: CDR1 LNHDA, CDR2 SQIVND (reference sequence). CDR3 in DNA: TGTGCCAGTAGTATAATCCCCTGGGCAGTTCAAGAGACCCAGTACTTC. This gives the protein CASSIIPWAVQETQYF.

This clonotype was seen repeatedly, ten times or more. The chain carries TRBV20-1 and TRBJ2-5, with D tentatively TRBD2 (6 bases). Between the trimmed V and J ends, which lost 6 bases and 1 base, there was a span of 15 bases. This CDR3 has 14 residues. In germline, CDR1 is DFQATT, CDR2 SNEGSKA (reference sequence). DNA of the CDR3: TGCAGTGCCCGGACTGGAGGGCCCCAAGAGACCCAGTACTTC. Its translation: CSARTGGPQETQYF.

This clonotype was recorded at least ten times. The genes are TRBV28 and TRBJ1-6, with 9 bases fitting TRBD1. CDR1 MDHEN and CDR2 SYDVKM come from the germline V gene. There are 14 residues in the CDR3. After removal of 5 bases from V and 7 bases from J, the junction contained 3 bases not matched to a gene. The CDR3 sequence: CASSPGTGNSPLHF. For the CDR3, the DNA is TGTGCCAGCAGTCCCGGGACAGGGAATTCACCCCTCCACTTT. Complete variable domain (other parts from reference TRBV28 and TRBJ1-6): DVKVTQSSRYLVKRTGEKVFLECVQDMDHENMFWYRQDPGLGLRLIYFSYDVKMKEKGDIPEGYSVSREKKERFSLILESASTNQTSMYLCASSPGTGNSPLHFGNGTRLTVT.

This chain connects TRBV7-3 to TRBJ1-6, with D maybe TRBD1 (6 bases). The CDR3 extends over 17 amino acids. Germline CDR1 reads SGHTA; CDR2 reads FQGTGA. Trimming left V 6 bases short and J 8 bases short, with 23 bases between. CDR3 in DNA: TGTGCCAGCAGTTACGGGTTAGGGGGGCAGAAAGATTCACCCCTCCACTTT. Residues: CASSYGLGGQKDSPLHF.

This clonotype came up many times. The rearrangement joins TRBV10-3 to TRBJ1-4; perhaps TRBD1 as D (6 bases). V was pared by 8 bases and J by 8 bases, with 12 bases between. Germline V gene sequence: CDR1 ENHRY, CDR2 SYGVKD. The CDR3 is 12 amino acids. The CDR3 protein is CAIAGAREKLFF. CDR3 coding DNA: TGTGCCATCGCAGGGGCGCGAGAAAAACTGTTTTTT.

This clonotype showed up just a few times. The chain has TRBV15 and TRBJ2-2; 10 bases match TRBD1. V was pared by 5 bases and J by 7 bases, with 10 bases of the junction left unmatched. Germline CDR1 and CDR2: LNHNV and YYDKDF (reference sequence). The CDR3 contains 16 residues. For the CDR3, the DNA is TGTGCCACCAGCGATCCGGGACAGGGGCAGTACGGGGAGCTGTTTTTT. Amino acids: CATSDPGQGQYGELFF.

V and J are TRBV6-4 and TRBJ2-1, with 11 bases matching TRBD2. J lost 4 bases, V lost 0 bases, and 5 bases had no gene match. The germline V gene has CDR1 MRHNA and CDR2 SNTAGT. The CDR3 runs 17 residues. This CDR3 is CASSDSTSGEGYNEQFF. CDR3 in DNA: TGTGCCAGCAGTGACTCGACTAGCGGGGAGGGGTACAATGAGCAGTTCTTC.

This clonotype was counted at least ten times. The rearrangement joins TRBV4-1 to TRBJ1-2; no definite D call. The V gene lost 0 bases and the J gene lost 3 bases, with 14 bases spanning the gap. The CDR3 is 16 amino acids. Germline values: CDR1 MGHRA, CDR2 YSYEKL. The CDR3 nucleotides read TGCGCCAGCAGCCAAGACCCGCCCGGTAACGACTATGGCTACACCTTC. Protein: CASSQDPPGNDYGYTF.

This clonotype was seen more than once but under ten times. This chain uses TRBV20-1 with TRBJ1-5, with a tentative D call TRBD1 (6 bases). CDR3 size: 19 residues. V was clipped by 1 base and J by 2 bases, with 24 bases between them. Germline-derived CDR1 and CDR2 are DFQATT and SNEGSKA (reference sequence). In nucleotides, the CDR3 is TGCAGTGCTAGAGCCCATGGGCAGGGGCGCCTCTCTGGCAATCAGCCCCAGCATTTT. Translated, it gives CSARAHGQGRLSGNQPQHF.

The gene calls are TRBV5-1 and TRBJ2-7; D gene ambiguous. V lost 3 bases and J lost 1, with 14 bases in between. The CDR3 consists of 15 residues. Germline CDR1 is SGHRS and CDR2 is YFSETQ. The CDR3 reads CASSSGPSYSYEQYF. Here the CDR3 DNA reads TGCGCCAGCAGCTCCGGGCCAAGCTATTCCTACGAGCAGTACTTC.

Notes on this clonotype: A junction end diverges from the germline sequence, so it may reflect a read error. V usage is TRBV2 and J usage is TRBJ2-7, with a weak D call TRBD2 (5 bases). Germline V gene lookup returns CDR1 SNHLY and CDR2 FYNNEI. The CDR3 spans 14 residues. CDR3 in amino acids: CASSDTSGSYEQDF. Written as DNA, the CDR3 is TGTGCCAGCAGTGATACGAGCGGATCCTACGAGCAGGACTTC.

This sequence joins TRBV10-3 and TRBJ1-3; 7 bases are a match to TRBD1. Germline trimming cut 4 bases from V and 3 bases from J; bases unmatched to any gene: 6. The CDR3 consists of 15 residues. Per germline, CDR1 ENHRY and CDR2 SYGVKD. The CDR3 nucleotides are TGTGCCATCAGTGGGGGACAGTTACTTGGAAACACCATATATTTT. Translated: CAISGGQLLGNTIYF.

This clonotype was counted many times. J is TRBJ1-1 and V is TRBV5-8; no clear D gene. The V gene lost 6 bases and the J gene lost 7 bases, with 10 bases spanning the gap. Germline V gene sequence: CDR1 SGHTS, CDR2 YDEGEE. The CDR3 sequence is 11 residues long. CDR3 coding DNA: TGTGCCAGCACCCTTGAGTTTGAAGCTTTCTTT. The encoded protein is CASTLEFEAFF.

This clonotype has just one count. This chain uses TRBV5-1 with TRBJ1-4; TRBD1 might be the D (5 bases). Germline loops: CDR1 SGHRS, CDR2 YFSETQ. The CDR3 sequence is 15 residues long. V lost 4 bases and J lost 7, with 17 bases in between. The CDR3 region has the DNA TGCGCCAGCAGCGCCGGACGGGGGGGGAGTGAAAAACTGTTTTTT. It codes for CASSAGRGGSEKLFF.

This clonotype was detected only a few times. The chain uses TRBV7-8 and TRBJ2-3; weak D call: TRBD2 (6 bases). Trimming pared 5 bases from V and 4 bases from J, leaving 19 bases between. The CDR3 is made up of 16 amino acids. Germline V gene sequence: CDR1 SGHVS, CDR2 FQNEAQ. The CDR3 coding sequence is TGTGCCAGCAGCAAGAGACTACCGGGGGAATCAGATACGCAGTATTTT. Amino acid sequence: CASSKRLPGESDTQYF.

Concerning this clonotype itself: One end of the junction is discordant with germline, which a read error may explain. The DNA of the CDR3 is TGTACCAGCAGTGCGACGGGAGGGCCTGAAGAGGCGCAGTACTTC. It specifies CTSSATGGPEEAQYF. This chain uses TRBV2 with TRBJ2-7; 8 positions agree with TRBD2. The germline V gene has CDR1 SNHLY and CDR2 FYNNEI. The CDR3 runs to 15 residues.